This TCR beta chain was sequenced during a study of blood T cell repertoires in COVID-19. Background on the study: The cDNA or gDNA used as material had been derived from T cells, B-cell-depleted T cells, or PBMCs.

Across 24 US areas, participants ranged in age from about 18 to 100 years. CDR1 and CDR2 from the germline V gene are SNHLY and FYNNEI. Trimming removed 8 bases from V and 1 base from J; junction bases left unmatched: 8. The CDR3 length is 15 residues. The assay was immunoSEQ multiplex PCR, and TCRdb's table has in-frame clones only and misses some. The top ten hold 3.5% to 4.5% of the sample, which has 250,000 to 350,000 clones, roughly 90% seen once. The sequence was collected from a woman aged 18-29 years with acute COVID-19. V is TRBV2 and J is TRBJ1-5; 7 bases line up with TRBD1. Sequencing was performed on PBMCs or T cells enriched from blood (not recorded which). Here the CDR3 DNA reads TGTGCCAGCGTGACAGGGAGGAACAGCAATCAGCCCCAGCATTTT. This gives the protein CASVTGRNSNQPQHF.